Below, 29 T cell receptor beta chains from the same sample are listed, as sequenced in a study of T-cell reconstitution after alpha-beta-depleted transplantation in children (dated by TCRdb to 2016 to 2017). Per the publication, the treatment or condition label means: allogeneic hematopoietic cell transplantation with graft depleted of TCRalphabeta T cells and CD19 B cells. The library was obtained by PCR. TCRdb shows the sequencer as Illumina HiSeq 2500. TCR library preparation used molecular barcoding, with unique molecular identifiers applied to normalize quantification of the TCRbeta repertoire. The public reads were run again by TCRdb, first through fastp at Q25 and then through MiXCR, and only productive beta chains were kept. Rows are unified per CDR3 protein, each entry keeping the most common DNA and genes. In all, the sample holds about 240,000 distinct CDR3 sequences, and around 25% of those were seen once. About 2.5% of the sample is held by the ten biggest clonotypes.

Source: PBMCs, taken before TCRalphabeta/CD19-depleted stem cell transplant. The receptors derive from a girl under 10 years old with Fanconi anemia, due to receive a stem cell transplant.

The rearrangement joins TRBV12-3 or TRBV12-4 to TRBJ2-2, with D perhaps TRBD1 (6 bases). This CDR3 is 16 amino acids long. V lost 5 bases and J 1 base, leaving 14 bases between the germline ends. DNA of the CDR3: TGTGCCAGCAGTCAAACTTCGACAGGGAACACCGGGGAGCTGTTTTTT. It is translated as CASSQTSTGNTGELFF.

CDR3 DNA: TGCAGTGCCCCGTGGCGGACAGGGGGCGCTGGGGCCAACGTCCTGACTTTC. Its protein is CSAPWRTGGAGANVLTF. This chain links TRBV20-1 with TRBJ2-6, with 11 bases matching TRBD1. Germline V CDR1 and CDR2: DFQATT, SNEGSKA (reference sequence). Trimming took 6 bases from V and 2 from J; bases not matched to a gene: 9. The CDR3 contains 17 residues.

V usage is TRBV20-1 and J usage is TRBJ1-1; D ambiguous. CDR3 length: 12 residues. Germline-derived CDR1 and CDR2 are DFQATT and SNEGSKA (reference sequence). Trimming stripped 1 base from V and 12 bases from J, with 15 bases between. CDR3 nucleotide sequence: TGCAGTGCTAGAGCCGGTTTCGGACGGACTTTCTTT. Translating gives CSARAGFGRTFF.

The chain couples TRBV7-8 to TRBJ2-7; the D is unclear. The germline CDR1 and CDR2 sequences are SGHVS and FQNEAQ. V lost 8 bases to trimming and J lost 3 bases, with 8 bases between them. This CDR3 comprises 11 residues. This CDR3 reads CASGRGYEQYF. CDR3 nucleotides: TGTGCCAGCGGACGAGGCTACGAGCAGTACTTC. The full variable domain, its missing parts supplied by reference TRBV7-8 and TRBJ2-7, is GAGVSQSPRYKVAKRGQDVALRCDPISGHVSLFWYQQALGQGPEFLTYFQNEAQLDKSGLPSDRFFAERPEGSVSTLKIQRTQQEDSAVYLCASGRGYEQYFGPGTRLTVT.

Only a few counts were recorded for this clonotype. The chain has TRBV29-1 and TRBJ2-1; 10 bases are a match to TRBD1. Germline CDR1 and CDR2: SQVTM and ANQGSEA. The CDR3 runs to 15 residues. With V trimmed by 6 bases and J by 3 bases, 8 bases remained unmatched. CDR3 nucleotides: TGCAGCGTGCGAGTGACAGGGGGCATCTACAATGAGCAGTTCTTC. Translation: CSVRVTGGIYNEQFF.

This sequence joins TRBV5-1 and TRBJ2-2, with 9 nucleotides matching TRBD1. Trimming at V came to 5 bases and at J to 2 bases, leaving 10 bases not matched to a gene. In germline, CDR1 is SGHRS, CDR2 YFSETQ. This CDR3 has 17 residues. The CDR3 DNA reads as TGCGCCAGCAGACATTCCGGGACAGGGAGTAACACCGGGGAGCTGTTTTTT. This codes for CASRHSGTGSNTGELFF.

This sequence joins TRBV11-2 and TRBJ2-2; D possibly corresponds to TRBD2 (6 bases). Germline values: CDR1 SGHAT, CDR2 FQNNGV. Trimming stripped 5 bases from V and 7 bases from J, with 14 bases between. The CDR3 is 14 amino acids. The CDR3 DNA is TGTGCCAGCAGCCTGGGACTCGTTGACGGGGAGCTGTTTTTT. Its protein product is CASSLGLVDGELFF.

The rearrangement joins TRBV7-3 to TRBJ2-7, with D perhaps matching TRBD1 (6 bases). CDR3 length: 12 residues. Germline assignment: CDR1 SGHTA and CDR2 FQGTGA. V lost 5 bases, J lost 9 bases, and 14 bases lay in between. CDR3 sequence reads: CASSLLGQPQYF. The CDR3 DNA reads TGTGCCAGCAGCCTTTTAGGACAGCCGCAGTACTTC.

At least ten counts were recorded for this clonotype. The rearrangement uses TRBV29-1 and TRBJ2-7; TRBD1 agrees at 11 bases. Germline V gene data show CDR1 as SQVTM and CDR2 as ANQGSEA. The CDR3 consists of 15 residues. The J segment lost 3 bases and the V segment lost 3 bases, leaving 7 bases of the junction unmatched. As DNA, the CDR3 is TGCAGCGTTGAGGGCCGGGACAGGGGGTTCTACGAGCAGTACTTC. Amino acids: CSVEGRDRGFYEQYF.

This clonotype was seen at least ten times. In DNA, the CDR3 is TGCAGTGCTAGAGATCTCTGGGTTGAAGCTTTCTTT. Translation: CSARDLWVEAFF. The chain couples TRBV20-1 to TRBJ1-1; D is ambiguous. Germline V gene lookup returns CDR1 DFQATT and CDR2 SNEGSKA (reference sequence). The CDR3 has 12 residues. V was pared by 0 bases and J by 7 bases, with 9 bases between.

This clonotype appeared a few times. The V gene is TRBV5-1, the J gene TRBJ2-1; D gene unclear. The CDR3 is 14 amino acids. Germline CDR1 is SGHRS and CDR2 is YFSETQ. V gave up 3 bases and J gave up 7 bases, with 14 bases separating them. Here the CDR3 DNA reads TGCGCCAGCAGCTCCAGAGACCATGGGAATGAGCAGTTCTTC. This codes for CASSSRDHGNEQFF.

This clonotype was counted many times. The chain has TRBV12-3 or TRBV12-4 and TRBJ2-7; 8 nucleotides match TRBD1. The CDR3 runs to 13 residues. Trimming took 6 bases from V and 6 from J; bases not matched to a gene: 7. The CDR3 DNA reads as TGTGCCAGCAGAGCAGGGGGCCGGGGCGAGCAGTACTTC. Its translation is CASRAGGRGEQYF.

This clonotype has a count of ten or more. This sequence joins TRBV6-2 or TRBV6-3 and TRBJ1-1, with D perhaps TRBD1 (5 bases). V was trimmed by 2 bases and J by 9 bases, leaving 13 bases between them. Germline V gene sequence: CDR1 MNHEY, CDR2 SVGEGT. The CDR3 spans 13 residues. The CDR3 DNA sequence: TGTGCCAGCAGTTACGTTGCAGGGACGCAAGCTTTCTTT. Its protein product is CASSYVAGTQAFF.

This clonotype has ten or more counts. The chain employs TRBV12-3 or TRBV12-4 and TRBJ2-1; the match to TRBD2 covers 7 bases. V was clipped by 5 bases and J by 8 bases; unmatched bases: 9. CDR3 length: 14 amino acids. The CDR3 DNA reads TGTGCCAGCAGTCCCGCGGGAGTGGGGGATGAGCAGTTCTTC. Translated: CASSPAGVGDEQFF.

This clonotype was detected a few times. The CDR3 sequence: CASSPPSYETQYF. The CDR3 nucleotides read TGTGCCAGCTCACCACCTTCTTATGAGACCCAGTACTTC. This sequence joins TRBV18 and TRBJ2-5, with no clear D. The CDR3 consists of 13 residues. Germline V CDR1 and CDR2: KGHSH, LQKENI. V was cut by 0 bases and J by 5 bases, with 7 bases left in between.

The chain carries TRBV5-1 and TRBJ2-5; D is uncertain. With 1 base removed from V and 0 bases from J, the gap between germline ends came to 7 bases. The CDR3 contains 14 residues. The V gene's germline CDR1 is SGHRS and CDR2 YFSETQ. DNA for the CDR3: TGCGCCAGCAGCTTGTTTCCCAACCAAGAGACCCAGTACTTC. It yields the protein CASSLFPNQETQYF. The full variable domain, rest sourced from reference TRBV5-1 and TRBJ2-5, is KAGVTQTPRYLIKTRGQQVTLSCSPISGHRSVSWYQQTPGQGLQFLFEYFSETQRNKGNFPGRFSGRQFSNSRSEMNVSTLELGDSALYLCASSLFPNQETQYFGPGTRLLVL.

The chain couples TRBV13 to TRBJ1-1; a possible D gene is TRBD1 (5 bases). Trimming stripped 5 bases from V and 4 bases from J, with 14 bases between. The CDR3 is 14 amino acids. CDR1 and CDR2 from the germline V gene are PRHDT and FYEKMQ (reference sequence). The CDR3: CASSPVRQFTEAFF. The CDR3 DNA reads TGTGCCAGCAGCCCCGTTAGACAGTTCACTGAAGCTTTCTTT.

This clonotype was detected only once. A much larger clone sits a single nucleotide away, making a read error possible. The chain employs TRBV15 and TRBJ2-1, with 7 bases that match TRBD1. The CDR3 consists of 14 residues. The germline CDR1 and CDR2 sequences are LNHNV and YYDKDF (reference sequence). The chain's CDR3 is CATSSRDSDNEEFF. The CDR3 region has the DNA TGTGCCACCAGCAGCCGGGACAGCGACAATGAGGAGTTCTTC.

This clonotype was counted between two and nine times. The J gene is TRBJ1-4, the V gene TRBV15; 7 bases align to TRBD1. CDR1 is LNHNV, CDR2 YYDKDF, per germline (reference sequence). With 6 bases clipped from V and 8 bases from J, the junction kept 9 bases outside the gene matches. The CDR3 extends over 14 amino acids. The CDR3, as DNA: TGTGCCACCAGTAATACAGGGGTTGGGGAAAAACTGTTTTTT. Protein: CATSNTGVGEKLFF.

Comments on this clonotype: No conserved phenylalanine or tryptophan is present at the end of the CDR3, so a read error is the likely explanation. Here the CDR3 reads CASSPLALVETQYV. CDR3 DNA: TGTGCCAGCAGCCCCCTGGCCCTCGTAGAGACCCAGTACGTC. V and J are TRBV5-5 and TRBJ2-5, with D uncertain. Germline V gene sequence: CDR1 SGHKS, CDR2 YYEKEE (reference sequence). The CDR3 spans 14 residues. Trimming took off 4 bases at V and 4 bases at J, with 14 bases between the two ends.

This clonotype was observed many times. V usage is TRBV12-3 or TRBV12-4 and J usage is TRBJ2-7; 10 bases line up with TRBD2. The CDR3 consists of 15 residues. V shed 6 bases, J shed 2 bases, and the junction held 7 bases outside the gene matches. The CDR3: CASSDLAGGTYEQYF. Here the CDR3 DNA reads TGTGCCAGCAGCGACTTAGCGGGGGGTACCTACGAGCAGTACTTC.

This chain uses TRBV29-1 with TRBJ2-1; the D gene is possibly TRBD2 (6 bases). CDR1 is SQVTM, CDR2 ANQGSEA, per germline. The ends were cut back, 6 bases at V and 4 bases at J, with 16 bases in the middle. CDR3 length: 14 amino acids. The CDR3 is CSVPSGLVYNEQFF. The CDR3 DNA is TGCAGCGTCCCATCGGGACTGGTATACAATGAGCAGTTCTTC.

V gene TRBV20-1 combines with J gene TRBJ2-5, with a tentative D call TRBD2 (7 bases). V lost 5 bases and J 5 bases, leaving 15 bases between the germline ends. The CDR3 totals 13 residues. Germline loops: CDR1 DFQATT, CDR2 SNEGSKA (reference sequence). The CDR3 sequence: CSAFLGGPETQYF. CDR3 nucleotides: TGCAGTGCTTTTTTGGGGGGGCCCGAGACCCAGTACTTC.

CDR3 region: CAISESGSQPQHF. The CDR3 DNA follows: TGTGCCATCAGTGAGTCCGGGTCTCAGCCCCAGCATTTT. The gene calls are TRBV10-3 and TRBJ1-5; no firm D call. Germline V lookup: CDR1 ENHRY, CDR2 SYGVKD. CDR3 length equals 13 residues. Deletions cut 0 bases from V and 6 bases from J, with 6 bases between.

The CDR3 sequence is CSARERGGSGANVLTF. For the CDR3, the DNA is TGCAGTGCTAGAGAGCGGGGGGGCTCTGGGGCCAACGTCCTGACTTTC. The chain links TRBV20-1 to TRBJ2-6, with 9 positions matching TRBD2. The V gene's germline CDR1 is DFQATT and CDR2 SNEGSKA (reference sequence). The V and J ends lost 0 bases and 0 bases, in that order; junction bases with no gene match: 0. This CDR3 is 16 amino acids long.

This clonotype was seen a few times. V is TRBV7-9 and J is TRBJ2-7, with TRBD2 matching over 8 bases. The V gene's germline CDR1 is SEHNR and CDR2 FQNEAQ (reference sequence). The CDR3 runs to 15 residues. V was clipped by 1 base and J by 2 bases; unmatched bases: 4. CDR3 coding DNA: TGTGCCAGCAGCTTAGACTGGCGGGGGGCCTACGAGCAGTACTTC. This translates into CASSLDWRGAYEQYF.

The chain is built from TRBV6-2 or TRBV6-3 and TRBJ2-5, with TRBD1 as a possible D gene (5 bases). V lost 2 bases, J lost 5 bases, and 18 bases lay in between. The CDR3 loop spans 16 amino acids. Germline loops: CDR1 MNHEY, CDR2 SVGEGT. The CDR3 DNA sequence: TGTGCCAGCAGTTACACGATACCTACAGGAGACGAGACCCAGTACTTC. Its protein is CASSYTIPTGDETQYF.

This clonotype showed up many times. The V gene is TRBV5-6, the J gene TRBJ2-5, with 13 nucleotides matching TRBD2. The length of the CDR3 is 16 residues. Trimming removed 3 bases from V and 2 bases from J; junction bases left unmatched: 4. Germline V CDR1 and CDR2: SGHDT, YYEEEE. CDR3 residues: CASSSPGLAGQETQYF. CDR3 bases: TGTGCCAGCAGCTCACCGGGACTAGCGGGACAAGAGACCCAGTACTTC.

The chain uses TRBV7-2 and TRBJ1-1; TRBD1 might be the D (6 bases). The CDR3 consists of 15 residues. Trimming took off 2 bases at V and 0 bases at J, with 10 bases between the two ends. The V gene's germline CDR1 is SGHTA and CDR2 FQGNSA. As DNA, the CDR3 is TGTGCCAGCAGCTTAAGGGGGGGTATGAACACTGAAGCTTTCTTT. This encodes CASSLRGGMNTEAFF.